The 30 T cell receptor beta chains in this list originate from one sample, sequenced in a study of vaccination and CD4 T cells after COVID-19. The sample's treatment: roughly 11-day PBMC culture with coronavirus spike peptide pools or control peptides (ViraFEST assay). Ahead of the COVID-19 pandemic (2011-2018), the CD4+ T cells of the unexposed donor were collected. What these receptors recognize is not known. Sequence data for DNA of cultured CD4+ T cells were generated by the Oncomine TCR Beta short-read assay. Researchers extracted genomic DNA from CD4+ T cells that had been cultured. Via MiXCR, TCRdb re-called the PCR reads, giving one row per CDR3 protein. The table lists 8,500 to 14,000 distinct CDR3 sequences, 40% of them singletons, with about 22% in the top ten. The sample consisted of CD4+ T cells from blood, cultured in vitro. The receptors stem from a human donor in good health.

This clonotype has just a few counts. V and J are TRBV7-3 and TRBJ1-6; D is possibly TRBD1 (5 bases). V lost 4 bases, J lost 8 bases, and 15 bases lay in between. Germline values: CDR1 SGHTA, CDR2 FQGTGA. This CDR3 is 15 amino acids long. In DNA form, the CDR3 reads TGTGCCAGCAGCTCCACGCCCGGGGCGGATTCACCCCTCCACTTT. It specifies CASSSTPGADSPLHF.

The CDR3 nucleotides are TGTGCCAGCAGCTCGCAGGGAATTGGCACTGAAGCTTTCTTT. Amino acid sequence: CASSSQGIGTEAFF. The genes are TRBV7-2 and TRBJ1-1; maybe TRBD1 (5 bases). CDR3 length: 14 amino acids. V was cut by 4 bases and J by 4 bases, with 13 bases left in between. Germline V gene sequence: CDR1 SGHTA, CDR2 FQGNSA.

This clonotype has more than one count but fewer than ten. The chain carries TRBV20-1 and TRBJ2-5; 10 positions agree with TRBD1. Germline CDR1 DFQATT, CDR2 SNEGSKA (reference sequence). Germline trimming cut 3 bases from V and 7 bases from J; bases unmatched to any gene: 2. This CDR3 spans 12 amino acids. The chain's CDR3 is CSARDRGTTQYF. The DNA of the CDR3 is TGCAGTGCTAGGGACAGGGGGACGACCCAGTACTTC.

This clonotype is termed medium-sized. The chain uses TRBV20-1 and TRBJ1-5, with no clear D. Germline CDR1 DFQATT, CDR2 SNEGSKA (reference sequence). The CDR3 is 19 residues long. The germline V and J ends were trimmed by 6 bases and 4 bases, with 31 bases remaining between them. The CDR3: CSAPPMREGVRLENQPQHF. The CDR3 DNA reads as TGCAGTGCCCCCCCGATGCGCGAGGGTGTGAGGTTGGAAAATCAGCCCCAGCATTTT.

In this sample, this clonotype turned up once. The chain has TRBV11-2 and TRBJ2-7; D is perhaps TRBD1 (6 bases). V dropped 4 bases and J dropped 3 bases, with 13 bases sitting between them. CDR3 size: 14 residues. Germline V CDR1 and CDR2: SGHAT, FQNNGV. CDR3 in amino acids: CASSSRQADYEQYF. The CDR3 DNA reads as TGTGCCAGCAGCTCCCGACAGGCAGACTACGAGCAGTACTTC.

The chain employs TRBV6-2 or TRBV6-3 and TRBJ2-3, with 7 bases lining up with TRBD1. V lost 6 bases, J lost 2 bases, and 8 bases stayed unmatched. Germline CDR1 MNHEY, CDR2 SVGEGT. The CDR3 contains 15 residues. CDR3 amino acids: CASSQQGTVTDTQYF. CDR3 nucleotide sequence: TGTGCCAGCAGCCAACAAGGGACAGTCACAGATACGCAGTATTTT.

This clonotype appeared a few times. V gene TRBV6-5 combines with J gene TRBJ2-7, with D hard to call. Trimming removed 3 bases at V and 0 bases at J, with 15 bases between. This CDR3 region has 16 residues. Germline V gives CDR1 MNHEY, CDR2 SVGAGI. CDR3 DNA sequence: TGTGCCAGCAGTTATGATGGAATGGGAAGCTCCTACGAGCAGTACTTC. The encoded protein is CASSYDGMGSSYEQYF.

The J gene is TRBJ1-5, the V gene TRBV19; weak D call: TRBD1 (5 bases). V was cut by 3 bases and J by 0 bases, with 24 bases left in between. CDR1 LNHDA and CDR2 SQIVND come from the germline V gene (reference sequence). This CDR3 comprises 20 residues. CDR3 in DNA: TGTGCCAGTAGTATGTATTTGGAGGGACGGTGGGCCTATAGCAATCAGCCCCAGCATTTT. Residues: CASSMYLEGRWAYSNQPQHF.

The chain carries TRBV19 and TRBJ2-1; 7 bases map to TRBD1. From germline, CDR1 is LNHDA and CDR2 SQIVND (reference sequence). The CDR3 is made up of 12 amino acids. The J segment lost 9 bases and the V segment lost 4 bases, leaving 3 bases of the junction unmatched. The CDR3: CASSTHRGEQFF. The DNA for the CDR3 is TGTGCCAGTAGTACCCACAGGGGTGAGCAGTTCTTC.

This chain links TRBV15 with TRBJ1-4, with D maybe TRBD1 (5 bases). The CDR3 is made up of 16 amino acids. Trimming pared 0 bases from V and 5 bases from J, leaving 13 bases between. CDR1 and CDR2 (germline): LNHNV, YYDKDF (reference sequence). The CDR3 reads CATSRDSAGLNEKLFF. The CDR3 DNA reads TGTGCCACCAGCAGAGACTCGGCAGGGCTGAATGAAAAACTGTTTTTT.

The chain recombines TRBV20-1 with TRBJ1-1, with TRBD1 as a possible D gene (5 bases). The CDR3 is 15 amino acids. Trimming pared 4 bases from V and 1 base from J, leaving 16 bases between. Germline V gene lookup returns CDR1 DFQATT and CDR2 SNEGSKA (reference sequence). The CDR3 nucleotides read TGCAGTGCTACCGTACCGGGACGTTGGAACACTGAAGCTTTCTTT. It is translated as CSATVPGRWNTEAFF.

The chain recombines TRBV5-1 with TRBJ2-7; TRBD1 matches at 7 bases. CDR1 SGHRS and CDR2 YFSETQ come from the germline V gene. V gave up 3 bases and J gave up 7 bases; unmatched junction bases: 10. CDR3 size: 14 residues. This CDR3 reads CASSWGQYLGEQYF. Here the CDR3 DNA reads TGCGCCAGCAGCTGGGGACAGTATCTCGGGGAGCAGTACTTC. The whole variable domain, filled in from reference TRBV5-1 and TRBJ2-7, reads KAGVTQTPRYLIKTRGQQVTLSCSPISGHRSVSWYQQTPGQGLQFLFEYFSETQRNKGNFPGRFSGRQFSNSRSEMNVSTLELGDSALYLCASSWGQYLGEQYFGPGTRLTVT.

The CDR3 DNA is TGTGCCAGCAGTTTATGGGACAGGGTAACTGGAAACACCATATATTTT. It specifies CASSLWDRVTGNTIYF. The gene calls are TRBV28 and TRBJ1-3; 8 bases are shared with TRBD1. The length of the CDR3 is 16 residues. Germline values: CDR1 MDHEN, CDR2 SYDVKM. V shed 0 bases, J shed 2 bases, and the junction held 3 bases outside the gene matches.

CDR3 nucleotide sequence: TGCGCCAGCAGCCCAAAGCCCGGGACAACACAAGAGACCCAGTACTTC. This codes for CASSPKPGTTQETQYF. This sequence joins TRBV5-1 and TRBJ2-5; a weak D match, TRBD1 (6 bases). The CDR3 is 16 amino acids. CDR1 and CDR2 (germline): SGHRS, YFSETQ. Trimming cost V 4 bases and J 2 bases, with 18 bases left between them.

This clonotype was detected a few times. V is TRBV6-1 and J is TRBJ1-1; TRBD1 matches at 10 bases. The CDR3 extends over 17 amino acids. Germline CDR1 MNHNS, CDR2 SASEGT. The V gene end was trimmed by 6 bases and the J gene end by 0 bases; junction bases not matched to a gene: 10. The DNA of the CDR3 is TGTGCCAGCAGCTCCGGGACAGGGGCCCCATTGAACACTGAAGCTTTCTTT. Translating it yields CASSSGTGAPLNTEAFF.

J is TRBJ2-3 and V is TRBV4-3, with D perhaps TRBD1 or TRBD2 (6 bases each). The V gene's germline CDR1 is LGHNA and CDR2 YSLEER. The CDR3 extends over 17 amino acids. V lost 3 bases to trimming and J lost 1 base, with 17 bases between them. For the CDR3, the DNA is TGCGCCAGCAGCCACTTGCTCGGGGGCGATGGCACAGATACGCAGTATTTT. Its translation: CASSHLLGGDGTDTQYF.

The V gene is TRBV23-1, the J gene TRBJ2-3; TRBD2 agrees at 13 bases. TRBV23-1 is designated an ORF whose function remains uncertain. Germline trimming cut 5 bases from V and 0 bases from J; bases unmatched to any gene: 5. The CDR3 extends over 17 amino acids. The CDR3: CASSVGTSGISTDTQYF. Here the CDR3 DNA reads TGCGCCAGCAGTGTAGGGACTAGCGGGATAAGCACAGATACGCAGTATTTT.

The table lists this clonotype with a few counts. The rearrangement joins TRBV30 to TRBJ2-5; 9 positions agree with TRBD2. The CDR3 loop spans 17 amino acids. Germline V CDR1 and CDR2: GTSNPN, SVGIG (reference sequence). Trimming removed 0 bases from V and 3 bases from J; junction bases left unmatched: 11. The CDR3 loop reads CAWSVPLGREGEETQYF. The DNA of the CDR3 is TGTGCCTGGAGTGTACCCCTGGGGCGGGAGGGTGAAGAGACCCAGTACTTC.

V gene TRBV6-2 or TRBV6-3 combines with J gene TRBJ1-1; no definite D call. Germline CDR1 is MNHEY and CDR2 is SVGEGT. The length of the CDR3 is 17 residues. V lost 2 bases, J lost 1 base, and 17 bases lay in between. The CDR3 region has the DNA TGTGCCAGCAGTTACGGTGTAGGACGGTCGGGGAACACTGAAGCTTTCTTT. It encodes CASSYGVGRSGNTEAFF.

The V gene is TRBV5-1, the J gene TRBJ2-6; TRBD2 is a possible D gene (6 bases). The CDR3 has 16 residues. Per the germline V gene, CDR1 is SGHRS and CDR2 is YFSETQ. The V gene lost 4 bases and the J gene lost 2 bases, with 13 bases spanning the gap. CDR3 nucleotides: TGCGCCAGCAGCCAGGGACTTTCCCCTGGGGCCAACGTCCTGACTTTC. It yields the protein CASSQGLSPGANVLTF.

In its sample, this clonotype was seen a few times. The chain combines TRBV7-3 with TRBJ1-2, with D perhaps matching TRBD1 (6 bases). The germline V and J ends were trimmed by 3 bases and 5 bases, with 10 bases remaining between them. Germline CDR1 and CDR2: SGHTA and FQGTGA. There are 13 residues in the CDR3. The CDR3 sequence is CASSFDGQYGYTF. In nucleotides, the CDR3 is TGTGCCAGCAGCTTCGACGGACAGTATGGCTACACCTTC.

V gene TRBV6-2 or TRBV6-3 combines with J gene TRBJ2-1; no clear D gene. V was pared by 2 bases and J by 4 bases, with 6 bases between. This CDR3 contains 13 residues. In germline, CDR1 is MNHEY, CDR2 SVGEGT. The CDR3 loop reads CASSYEIYNEQFF. DNA of the CDR3: TGTGCCAGCAGTTACGAGATATACAATGAGCAGTTCTTC.

In its sample, this clonotype was seen a few times. This chain connects TRBV2 to TRBJ2-2; D unresolved. The V gene's germline CDR1 is SNHLY and CDR2 FYNNEI. Between the trimmed V and J ends, which lost 8 bases and 7 bases, there was a span of 11 bases. This CDR3 contains 12 residues. The CDR3 bases are TGTGCCAGCGCGGCCGTCGGCGGGGAGCTGTTTTTT. As protein: CASAAVGGELFF.

The chain is built from TRBV18 and TRBJ1-6; a possible D gene is TRBD1 (5 bases). V gave up 2 bases and J gave up 10 bases, with 12 bases separating them. CDR1 and CDR2 (germline): KGHSH, LQKENI. The CDR3 loop spans 14 amino acids. This CDR3 is CASSPSSGDSPLHF. The CDR3 bases are TGTGCCAGCTCACCATCGTCGGGGGACTCACCCCTCCACTTT.

The rearrangement joins TRBV6-1 to TRBJ1-2; 10 bases are shared with TRBD1. CDR1 and CDR2 (germline): MNHNS, SASEGT. V was clipped by 7 bases and J by 8 bases; unmatched bases: 19. The CDR3 runs to 17 residues. The CDR3 protein is CASTLAVGDRGLLGYTF. Here the CDR3 DNA reads TGTGCCAGCACTCTTGCCGTCGGAGACAGGGGGCTACTAGGCTACACCTTC.

The chain carries TRBV20-1 and TRBJ1-1; perhaps TRBD1 as D (5 bases). V lost 3 bases and J 1 base, leaving 18 bases between the germline ends. This CDR3 comprises 16 residues. CDR1 is DFQATT and CDR2 is SNEGSKA in the germline V gene (reference sequence). CDR3 in amino acids: CSARVLGGAPNTEAFF. The CDR3 DNA follows: TGCAGTGCTAGGGTCCTAGGTGGGGCACCGAACACTGAAGCTTTCTTT.

This chain links TRBV20-1 with TRBJ1-1; no reliable D call. V was trimmed by 5 bases and J by 1 base, leaving 5 bases between them. From germline, CDR1 is DFQATT and CDR2 SNEGSKA (reference sequence). The CDR3 length is 11 residues. CDR3 residues: CSASGNTEAFF. Written as DNA, the CDR3 is TGCAGTGCTTCAGGGAACACTGAAGCTTTCTTT.

This clonotype was seen a handful of times. The V call is TRBV27, the J call TRBJ1-2; no firm D call. From germline, CDR1 is MNHEY and CDR2 SMNVEV (reference sequence). V dropped 2 bases and J dropped 5 bases, with 15 bases sitting between them. This CDR3 is 15 amino acids long. The CDR3 DNA sequence: TGTGCCAGCAGTTTAATTGCCGGCAGCTATTATGGCTACACCTTC. Its protein is CASSLIAGSYYGYTF.

This clonotype was detected a few times. V gene TRBV7-8 combines with J gene TRBJ1-6; D may be TRBD1 (6 bases). Germline values: CDR1 SGHVS, CDR2 FQNEAQ. V was clipped by 5 bases and J by 15 bases, with 26 bases between them. This CDR3 has 16 amino acids. The CDR3 loop reads CASSLNPQGRATFLHF. The DNA of the CDR3 is TGTGCCAGCAGCCTCAACCCACAGGGACGCGCGACCTTCCTCCACTTT.

The chain is built from TRBV6-2 or TRBV6-3 and TRBJ2-6; D is undetermined. Trimming removed 10 bases at V and 3 bases at J, with 13 bases between. The CDR3 spans 14 residues. The germline V gene has CDR1 MNHEY and CDR2 SVGEGT. The CDR3 nucleotides read TGTGCCACAGGCGGCCCCATTGGGGCCAACGTCCTGACTTTC. Residues: CATGGPIGANVLTF.